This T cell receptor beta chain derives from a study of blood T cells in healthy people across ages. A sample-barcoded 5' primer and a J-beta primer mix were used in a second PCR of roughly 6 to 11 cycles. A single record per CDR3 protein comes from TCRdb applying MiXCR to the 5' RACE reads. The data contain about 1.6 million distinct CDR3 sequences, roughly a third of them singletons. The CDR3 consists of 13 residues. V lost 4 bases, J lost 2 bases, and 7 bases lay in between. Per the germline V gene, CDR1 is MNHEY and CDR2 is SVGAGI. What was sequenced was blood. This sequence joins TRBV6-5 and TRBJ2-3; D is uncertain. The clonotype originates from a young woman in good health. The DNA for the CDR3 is TGTGCCAGCAGTTTTACGACCACAGATACGCAGTATTTT. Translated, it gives CASSFTTTDTQYF.